Listed below are T cell receptor beta chains from one sample, sequenced in a study of PD-L1 blockade in urothelial cancer. Assay used: immunoSEQ multiplex PCR; TCRdb lists only in-frame clones, some missing. Altogether under 50,000 clones are present, about nine tenths being singletons, with the ten largest covering about 11%. The sample was PBMCs, taken around atezolizumab (anti-PD-L1) treatment. The receptors were gathered from a woman in her sixties with urothelial cancer. Both conserved end residues are part of each CDR3. Each record gives: J gene, V gene, D gene, clone size, CDR3 DNA, CDR3 protein. D genes are given only for firm matches. Clone size is shown for a subset of rows, as once, few, many or a class of expanded clone.

>TRBJ1-1|TRBV5-4|NA|NA
TGTGCCAGCAGTCCCAGGGGCGGGAACACTGAAGCTTTCTTT
CASSPRGGNTEAFF
>TRBJ1-5|TRBV7-2|TRBD1|NA
TGTGCCAGCAGCCTAAGGACAGGGGGCAATCAGCCCCAGCATTTT
CASSLRTGGNQPQHF
>TRBJ2-7|TRBV28|TRBD1|NA
TGTGCCAGCAGTTTACAAGCAGGGGGCCTAAACGAGCAGTACTTC
CASSLQAGGLNEQYF
>TRBJ2-7|TRBV19|TRBD2|NA
TGTGCCAGTAGAGGTAGCGGGAGACACGAGCAGTACTTC
CASRGSGRHEQYF
>TRBJ2-1|TRBV5-1|TRBD1|NA
TGCGCCAGCAGCCAGGGACAGGGGGCGTTTGGTGAGCAGTTCTTC
CASSQGQGAFGEQFF
>TRBJ2-1|TRBV2|NA|once
TGTGCCAGCAGTGGTCAGGAACTGAACCTCAATGAGCAGTTCTTC
CASSGQELNLNEQFF
>TRBJ2-7|TRBV9|TRBD1|NA
TGTGCCAGCAGCGGGGGGCCCCGGGACAGCTCCTACGAGCAGTACTTC
CASSGGPRDSSYEQYF
>TRBJ2-3|TRBV15|TRBD1|NA
TGTGCCACCAGCCCTGGGGACAGGAAAACAGATACGCAGTATTTT
CATSPGDRKTDTQYF
>TRBJ2-1|TRBV6-5|TRBD2|NA
TGTGCCAGCACCAGGACTAGCGGGAGGCAAAGAGAGGAGTTCTTC
CASTRTSGRQREEFF
>TRBJ2-1|TRBV6-1|TRBD2|NA
TGTGCCAGCAGTGAAGCGGGGGGGGTGGCCTACAATGAGCAGTTCTTC
CASSEAGGVAYNEQFF
>TRBJ1-5|TRBV10-3|NA|NA
TGTGCCATCAGGGGGAGGGAAAATCAGCCCCAGCATTTT
CAIRGRENQPQHF
>TRBJ1-4|TRBV19|TRBD1|NA
TGTGCCAGTAGCGCGACAGGGAGAGATGAAAAACTGTTTTTT
CASSATGRDEKLFF
>TRBJ2-7|TRBV5-1|TRBD2|NA
TGCGCCAGCAGCTTAGGACTAGCGGGAACCCGCGAGCAGTACTTC
CASSLGLAGTREQYF
>TRBJ2-5|TRBV7-8|NA|NA
TGTGCCAGCAGCTCACCTAGGGAAAGAGCGGGGACCCAGTACTTC
CASSSPRERAGTQYF
>TRBJ2-5|TRBV27|TRBD1|NA
TGTGCCAGCAGCTTAACACCAGACAGGGTGGGGGAGACCCAGTACTTC
CASSLTPDRVGETQYF
>TRBJ2-6|TRBV18|NA|NA
TGTGCCAGCTCACCAGACAACTCTGGGGCCAACGTCCTGACTTTC
CASSPDNSGANVLTF
>TRBJ2-7|TRBV30|TRBD1|NA
TGTGCCTGGAATAGGCAGGGGGCCTTTCACGAGCAGTACTTC
CAWNRQGAFHEQYF
>TRBJ1-2|TRBV6-1|NA|once
TGTGCCAGCAGTGAAGACCGGGGGGGGTATGGCTACACCTTC
CASSEDRGGYGYTF
>TRBJ2-7|TRBV28|NA|NA
TGTGCCAGCAGTACTCCGGGACTTGAAGAGCAGTACTTC
CASSTPGLEEQYF
>TRBJ2-3|TRBV5-1|TRBD1|once
TGCGCCAGCAGCTCGACAGGGCCCAGCACAGATACGCAGTATTTT
CASSSTGPSTDTQYF
>TRBJ1-1|TRBV2|NA|NA
TGTGCCAGCGGGGCGGGGGGCGTGGGAAGGACTGAAGCTTTCTTT
CASGAGGVGRTEAFF
>TRBJ2-7|TRBV9|TRBD1|NA
TGTGCCAGCAGCGCCACGACAGGGGAGAACGAGCAGTACTTC
CASSATTGENEQYF
>TRBJ2-1|TRBV2|TRBD2|NA
TGTGCCAGCAGTCGTCGGACTAGCGGGAAGGGCAATGAGCAGTTCTTC
CASSRRTSGKGNEQFF
>TRBJ2-3|TRBV4-2|TRBD2|NA
TGTGCCAGCAGCCAAGATACGGGGACTAGCGGATTTGCTAGCACAGATACGCAGTATTTT
CASSQDTGTSGFASTDTQYF
>TRBJ2-3|TRBV19|NA|NA
TGTGCCAGTAGCGGGAGAACAGATACGCAGTATTTT
CASSGRTDTQYF
>TRBJ2-7|TRBV7-9|TRBD1|NA
TGTGCCAGCAGCCCCGCCCAGGGGGCCTTCTACGAGCAGTACTTC
CASSPAQGAFYEQYF
>TRBJ2-2|TRBV7-9|NA|NA
TGTGCCAGCAGCTCTGGACTAACGAACACCGGGGAGCTGTTTTTT
CASSSGLTNTGELFF
>TRBJ2-3|TRBV5-1|TRBD1|NA
TGCGCCAGCAGCCCGACCGGACAGGGTGGGAGCACAGATACGCAGTATTTT
CASSPTGQGGSTDTQYF
>TRBJ2-3|TRBV7-2|TRBD2|NA
TGTGCCAGCAGCACTGGGACTAGCGGACTCACAGATACGCAGTATTTT
CASSTGTSGLTDTQYF
>TRBJ2-1|TRBV5-1|TRBD2|NA
TGCGCCAGCAGCTTGGTCTTGGCGGGGGGTTACAATGAGCAGTTCTTC
CASSLVLAGGYNEQFF
>TRBJ2-7|TRBV25-1|TRBD2|NA
TGTGCCAGCAGCGGGGGGGGCGGGGCGCCGAGCTCCTACGAGCAGTACTTC
CASSGGGGAPSSYEQYF
>TRBJ2-5|TRBV5-6|TRBD2|NA
TGTGCCAGCAGCACCGGACTAGCGGTTTATGGGTTAGAGACCCAGTACTTC
CASSTGLAVYGLETQYF
>TRBJ2-7|TRBV4-3|NA|NA
TGCGCCAGCAGCCAAGTTGTAGCGGCTGACTCCTACGAGCAGTACTTC
CASSQVVAADSYEQYF
>TRBJ2-7|TRBV6-5|NA|NA
TGTGCCAGCGGTGGGCGGGCAACTCCCTACGAGCAGTACTTC
CASGGRATPYEQYF
>TRBJ2-7|TRBV19|NA|NA
TGTGCCAGTAGCCCTGGGACATATTCCTACGAGCAGTACTTC
CASSPGTYSYEQYF
>TRBJ2-7|TRBV6-6|TRBD2|NA
TGTGCCAGCACCCCTGGACTAGCGGAGGTCTACGAGCAGTACTTC
CASTPGLAEVYEQYF
>TRBJ2-7|TRBV6-1|TRBD1|NA
TGTGCCAGCAGTGGGGTTTGGGACAGGGGGACCTACGAGCAGTACTTC
CASSGVWDRGTYEQYF
>TRBJ2-3|TRBV29-1|NA|NA
TGCAGCGTTGAAAGGGGCCCAGATACGCAGTATTTT
CSVERGPDTQYF
>TRBJ1-2|TRBV4-3|NA|few
TGCGCCAGCAGCCACGCAGGGGAATATGGCTACACCTTC
CASSHAGEYGYTF
>TRBJ2-1|TRBV19|TRBD1|NA
TGTGCCAGTAGTCTCGACAGGGTCGTCGTGGATGAGCAGTTCTTC
CASSLDRVVVDEQFF
>TRBJ2-5|TRBV5-1|NA|once
TGCGCCAGCAGCCCGGGACTTAGCGGAGAGGTTTTCGGAGAGACCCAGTACTTC
CASSPGLSGEVFGETQYF
>TRBJ2-3|TRBV10-3|NA|NA
TGTGCCATCAGTGAGAGGCAGGGTTTTACGGATACGCAGTATTTT
CAISERQGFTDTQYF
>TRBJ2-1|TRBV7-9|TRBD2|NA
TGTGCCAGCAGCTTAGAGGGGACTAGCGGGACTGAGCAGTTCTTC
CASSLEGTSGTEQFF
>TRBJ2-1|TRBV2|TRBD2|NA
TGTGCCAGCAGTGTCGGTGTGGGACGGGGGGATGAGCAGTTCTTC
CASSVGVGRGDEQFF
>TRBJ1-1|TRBV19|NA|NA
TGTGCCAGTAGTATAGTCTCCGGGGCAGGGGAGGAAGCTTTCTTT
CASSIVSGAGEEAFF
>TRBJ1-5|TRBV4-2|NA|NA
TGTGCCAGCAGCCAAGATTGGACAGATAGCAATCAGCCCCAGCATTTT
CASSQDWTDSNQPQHF
>TRBJ1-5|TRBV28|NA|NA
TGTGCCAGCAGGCAGGACAGTTTAAATCAGCCCCAGCATTTT
CASRQDSLNQPQHF
>TRBJ1-4|TRBV7-9|NA|NA
TGTGCCAGCAGCTTAGCGGCGGGAAATGAAAAACTGTTTTTT
CASSLAAGNEKLFF
>TRBJ1-2|TRBV18|TRBD1|NA
TGTGCCAGCTCACAACTACAGGGGGCTGGGGGCTACACCTTC
CASSQLQGAGGYTF
>TRBJ2-3|TRBV2|NA|NA
TGTGCCAGTCGGTCCCGAACGACAGATACGCAGTATTTT
CASRSRTTDTQYF
>TRBJ1-2|TRBV6-1|NA|NA
TGTGCCAGCAGTCCCCCCACAGGGAAGGGCTACACCTTC
CASSPPTGKGYTF
>TRBJ1-5|TRBV18|NA|NA
TGTGCCAGCTCAAGGGGCAGGGGCCCGGCGGATCAGCCCCAGCATTTT
CASSRGRGPADQPQHF
>TRBJ2-7|TRBV6-5|TRBD2|medium-sized
TGTGCCAGCAGTTACGGACTAGGAAAGTACGAGCAGTACTTC
CASSYGLGKYEQYF
>TRBJ2-7|TRBV19|TRBD1|NA
TGTGCCAGTAGTATAGGAGGCGCGACAGGGGTCGAGCAGTACTTC
CASSIGGATGVEQYF